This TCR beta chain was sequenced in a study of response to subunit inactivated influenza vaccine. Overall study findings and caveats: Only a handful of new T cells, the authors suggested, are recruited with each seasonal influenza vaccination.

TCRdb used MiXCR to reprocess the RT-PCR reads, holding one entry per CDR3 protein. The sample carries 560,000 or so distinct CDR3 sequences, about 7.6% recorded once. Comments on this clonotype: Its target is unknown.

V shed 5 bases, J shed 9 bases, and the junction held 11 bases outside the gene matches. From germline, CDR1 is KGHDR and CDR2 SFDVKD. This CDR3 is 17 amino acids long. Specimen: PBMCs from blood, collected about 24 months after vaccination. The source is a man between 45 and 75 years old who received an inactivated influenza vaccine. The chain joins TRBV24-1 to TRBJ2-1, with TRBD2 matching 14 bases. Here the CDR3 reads CATSAPQPGLAGAEQFF. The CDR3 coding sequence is TGTGCCACCAGTGCTCCTCAACCGGGACTAGCGGGAGCTGAGCAGTTCTTC.